The sequence of this T cell receptor (beta chain) was determined in a study of T cell responses to AZD1222 COVID-19 vaccine. Regarding the study as a whole: Following two doses of AZD1222, Spike-specific TCR breadth and depth rose.

The CDR3 consists of 12 residues. Per germline, CDR1 SGHTA and CDR2 FQGNSA. V lost 6 bases, J lost 1 base, and 7 bases lay in between. This clone was counted between two and nine times. What it binds is unknown. Profiled with immunoSEQ multiplex PCR; TCRdb holds only in-frame clones, not every one. The repertoire holds roughly 120,000 clones, with 81% as singletons. This sequence was found in an adult in good health. Sequencing used peripheral blood, obtained on day 0 of AZD1222 vaccination. The genes are TRBV7-2 and TRBJ2-7; unclear D gene. The chain's CDR3 is CASRDVSYEQYF. DNA for the CDR3: TGTGCCAGCAGGGATGTTTCCTACGAGCAGTACTTC.